The clone carrying this T cell receptor beta chain was detected a few times. The data stem from a study of blood T cell repertoires in COVID-19. Assay: immunoSEQ multiplex PCR; the TCRdb copy retains only in-frame clones and omits some. The sample holds about 170,000 clones, about 88% seen once. Per the germline V gene, CDR1 is MNHNS and CDR2 is SASEGT. The CDR3 contains 14 residues. Germline trimming cut 2 bases from V and 8 bases from J; bases unmatched to any gene: 8. This clonotype was sampled from a woman older than 75 with COVID-19, enrolled during active disease. J is TRBJ1-2 and V is TRBV6-1; 7 bases line up with TRBD1. The source material was peripheral blood. The CDR3 nucleotides are TGTGCCAGCAGTGAAAACAGGGGTACGTACGGCTACACCTTC. Protein product: CASSENRGTYGYTF.